The rows below give T cell receptor beta chains drawn from one sample of a study of cytomegalovirus exposure and HLA in healthy donors. TCRdb's table, derived via immunoSEQ multiplex PCR, lists solely in-frame clones and lacks some. The sample gives 150,000 or so clones, roughly 80% of which show up once; around 2.1% is in the top ten. Sequenced material: PBMCs. The receptors were gathered from a man aged 50-60 years in good health and CMV-seropositive. The CDR3 runs from the conserved cysteine through the conserved F or W. D genes are given only for firm matches.

TRBV18,-,TRBJ1-2,CASSPRREDRVF
TRBV4-2,TRBD2,TRBJ2-3,CASSQPVALADTDTQYF
TRBV7-8,-,TRBJ1-6,CASSLAATYNSPLHF
TRBV21-1,-,TRBJ1-1,CASRGLPNTEAFF
TRBV6-6,TRBD1,TRBJ1-2,CASSSTGVNYGYTF
TRBV9,TRBD2,TRBJ2-3,CASSVDWRAGGASTDTQYF
TRBV18,-,TRBJ1-1,CASSPKTTEAFF
TRBV4-3,-,TRBJ2-1,CASSHTVGGLDEQFF
TRBV9,-,TRBJ2-5,CASSVGSYQETQYF
TRBV25-1,-,TRBJ1-5,CASSALGEGSQPQHF